This T cell receptor beta chain was recovered during a study of T cell repertoires in cytomegalovirus infection. On the study more broadly: Matching HLA type, along with CMV infection, was indicated by public TCR beta signatures. General study findings and limits: In two of eight donors, the top clonotype was HLA-C-restricted CMV-specific. Cumulative frequency of public TCR beta families picked out carriers of CMV plus the relevant HLA.

The V gene end was trimmed by 3 bases and the J gene end by 8 bases; junction bases not matched to a gene: 5. Germline V lookup: CDR1 SGHTA, CDR2 FQGNSA. The CDR3 is 14 residues long. Many counts were recorded for this clonotype. Its antigen is unknown. Using its own MiXCR run on the reads, TCRdb lists one record per CDR3 protein. The table includes 630,000 or so distinct CDR3 sequences, 20% to 25% detected once. This rearrangement joins TRBV7-2 to TRBJ2-1, with TRBD1 matching over 9 bases. The sequence derives from a human donor in good health (CMV status not recorded). Some clones in this sample may be carry-over from other donors' samples. Input material: CD8+ T cells from PBMCs. CDR3 DNA sequence: TGTGCCAGCAGCTTTAGGGACAGGGACCATGAGCAGTTCTTC. Its protein is CASSFRDRDHEQFF.